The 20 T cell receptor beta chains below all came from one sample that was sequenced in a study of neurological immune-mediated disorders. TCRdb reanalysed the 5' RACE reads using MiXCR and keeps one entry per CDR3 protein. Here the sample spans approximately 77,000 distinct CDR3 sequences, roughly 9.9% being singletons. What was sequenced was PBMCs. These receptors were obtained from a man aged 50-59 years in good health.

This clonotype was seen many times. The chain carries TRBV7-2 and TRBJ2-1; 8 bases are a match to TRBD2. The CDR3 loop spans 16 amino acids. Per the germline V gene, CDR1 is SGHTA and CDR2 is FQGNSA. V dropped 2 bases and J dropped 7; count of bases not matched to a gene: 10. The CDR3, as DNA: TGTGCCAGCAGCTTATCCAACGGGAGGGCCTGGAATGAGCAGTTCTTC. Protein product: CASSLSNGRAWNEQFF.

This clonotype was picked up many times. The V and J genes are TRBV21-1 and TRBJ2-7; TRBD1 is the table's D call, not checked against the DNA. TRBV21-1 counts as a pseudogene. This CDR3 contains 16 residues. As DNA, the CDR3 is TGTGCCAGCAGCAAGGTGGTCGGAAGGGGGCCCTACGAGCAGTACTTC. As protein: CASSKVVGRGPYEQYF.

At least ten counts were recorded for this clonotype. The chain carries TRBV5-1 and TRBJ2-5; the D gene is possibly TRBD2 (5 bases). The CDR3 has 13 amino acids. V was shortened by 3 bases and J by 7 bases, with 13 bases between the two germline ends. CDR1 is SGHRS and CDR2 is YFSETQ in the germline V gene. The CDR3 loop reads CASSWEPGRTQYF. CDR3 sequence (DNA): TGCGCCAGCAGCTGGGAGCCGGGTCGGACCCAGTACTTC.

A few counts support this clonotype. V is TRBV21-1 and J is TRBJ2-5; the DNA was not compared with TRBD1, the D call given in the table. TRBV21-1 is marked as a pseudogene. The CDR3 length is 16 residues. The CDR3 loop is CASCYKGEGGQETQYF. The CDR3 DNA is TGTGCCAGCTGTTACAAGGGGGAAGGGGGCCAAGAGACCCAGTACTTC.

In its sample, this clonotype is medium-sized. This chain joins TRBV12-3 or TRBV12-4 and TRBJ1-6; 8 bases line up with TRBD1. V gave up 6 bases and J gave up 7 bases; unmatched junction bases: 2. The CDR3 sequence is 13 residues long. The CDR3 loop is CASSRQGNSPLHF. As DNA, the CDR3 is TGTGCCAGCAGCAGACAGGGGAATTCACCCCTCCACTTT.

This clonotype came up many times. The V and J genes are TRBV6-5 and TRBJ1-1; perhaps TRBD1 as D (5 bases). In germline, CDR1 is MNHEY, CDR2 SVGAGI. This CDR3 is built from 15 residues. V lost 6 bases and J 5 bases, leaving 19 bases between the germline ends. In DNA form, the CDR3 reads TGTGCCAGCAGGGATCCTGGGACCGCACGGACTGAAGCTTTCTTT. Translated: CASRDPGTARTEAFF.

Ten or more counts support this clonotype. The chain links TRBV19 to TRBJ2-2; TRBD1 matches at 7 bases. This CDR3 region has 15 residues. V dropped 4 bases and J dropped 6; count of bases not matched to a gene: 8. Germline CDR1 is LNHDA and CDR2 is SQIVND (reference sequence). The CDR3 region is CASSNDRVPSGELFF. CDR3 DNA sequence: TGTGCCAGTAGTAATGACAGGGTCCCGTCCGGGGAGCTGTTTTTT.

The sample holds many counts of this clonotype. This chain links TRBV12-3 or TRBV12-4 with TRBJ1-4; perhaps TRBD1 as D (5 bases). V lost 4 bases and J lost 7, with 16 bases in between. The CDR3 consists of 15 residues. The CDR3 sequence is CASSSGRRTFEKLFF. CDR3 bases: TGTGCCAGCAGTTCGGGACGTCGGACTTTTGAAAAACTGTTTTTT.

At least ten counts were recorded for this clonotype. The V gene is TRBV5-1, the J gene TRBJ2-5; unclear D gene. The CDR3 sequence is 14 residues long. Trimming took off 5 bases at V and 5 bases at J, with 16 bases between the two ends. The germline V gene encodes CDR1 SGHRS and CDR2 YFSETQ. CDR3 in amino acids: CASSKTVGSETQYF. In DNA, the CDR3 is TGCGCCAGCAGTAAGACGGTAGGGTCGGAGACCCAGTACTTC.

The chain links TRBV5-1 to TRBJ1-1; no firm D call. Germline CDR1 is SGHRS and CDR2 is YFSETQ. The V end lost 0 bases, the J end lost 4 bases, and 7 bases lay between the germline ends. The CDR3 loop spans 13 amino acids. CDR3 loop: CASSLAEGTEAFF. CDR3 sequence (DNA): TGCGCCAGCAGCTTGGCGGAGGGCACTGAAGCTTTCTTT.

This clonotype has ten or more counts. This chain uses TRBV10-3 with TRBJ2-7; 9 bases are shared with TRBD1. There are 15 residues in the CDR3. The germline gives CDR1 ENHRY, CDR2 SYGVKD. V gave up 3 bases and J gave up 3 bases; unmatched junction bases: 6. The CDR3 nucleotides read TGTGCCATCAGTGAATCCGCGGGACAGGGCTACGAGCAGTACTTC. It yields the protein CAISESAGQGYEQYF.

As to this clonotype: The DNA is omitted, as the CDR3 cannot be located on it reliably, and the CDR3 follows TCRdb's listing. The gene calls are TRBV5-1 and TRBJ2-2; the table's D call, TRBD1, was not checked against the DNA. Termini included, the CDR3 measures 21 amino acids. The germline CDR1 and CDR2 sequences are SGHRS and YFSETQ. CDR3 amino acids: CASSFYICSAARGFSHGELFF.

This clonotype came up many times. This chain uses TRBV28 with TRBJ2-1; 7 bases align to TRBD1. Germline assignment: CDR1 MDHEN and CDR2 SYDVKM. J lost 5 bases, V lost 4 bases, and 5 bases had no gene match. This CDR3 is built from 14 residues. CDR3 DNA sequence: TGTGCCAGCAGTTCAGGACAGGCTCACAATGAGCAGTTCTTC. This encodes CASSSGQAHNEQFF. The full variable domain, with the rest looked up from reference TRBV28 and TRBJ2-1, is DVKVTQSSRYLVKRTGEKVFLECVQDMDHENMFWYRQDPGLGLRLIYFSYDVKMKEKGDIPEGYSVSREKKERFSLILESASTNQTSMYLCASSSGQAHNEQFFGPGTRLTVL.

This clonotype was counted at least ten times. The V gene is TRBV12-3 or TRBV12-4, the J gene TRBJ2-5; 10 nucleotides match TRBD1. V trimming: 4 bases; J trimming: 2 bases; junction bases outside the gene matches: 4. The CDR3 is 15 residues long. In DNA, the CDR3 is TGTGCCAGCAGTTGGGACAGGGGACTACAAGAGACCCAGTACTTC. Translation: CASSWDRGLQETQYF.

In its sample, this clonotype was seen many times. This CDR3 is CASSGGGARADTQYF. The CDR3 coding sequence is TGTGCCAGCAGCGGCGGGGGGGCCAGGGCAGATACGCAGTATTTT. The chain has TRBV9 and TRBJ2-3; 9 positions agree with TRBD2. The V segment lost 3 bases and the J segment 4 bases; nucleotides outside the gene matches: 6. The germline CDR1 and CDR2 sequences are SGDLS and YYNGEE. This CDR3 contains 15 residues.

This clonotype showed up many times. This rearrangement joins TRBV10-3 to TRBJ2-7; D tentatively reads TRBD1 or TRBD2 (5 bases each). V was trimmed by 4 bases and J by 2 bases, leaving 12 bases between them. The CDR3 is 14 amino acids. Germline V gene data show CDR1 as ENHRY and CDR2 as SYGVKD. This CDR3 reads CAISAGGGPYEQYF. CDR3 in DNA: TGTGCCATCAGTGCTGGGGGTGGGCCCTACGAGCAGTACTTC.

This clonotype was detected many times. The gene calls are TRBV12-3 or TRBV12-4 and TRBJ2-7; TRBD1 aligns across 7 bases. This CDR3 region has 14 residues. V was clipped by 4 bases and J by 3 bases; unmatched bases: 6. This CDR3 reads CASSSQGDGYEQYF. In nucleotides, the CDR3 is TGTGCCAGCAGTTCCCAGGGGGACGGCTACGAGCAGTACTTC.

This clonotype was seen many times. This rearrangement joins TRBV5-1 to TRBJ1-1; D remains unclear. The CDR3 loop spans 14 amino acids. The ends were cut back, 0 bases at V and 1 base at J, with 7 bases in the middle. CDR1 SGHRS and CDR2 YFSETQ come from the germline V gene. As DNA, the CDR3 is TGCGCCAGCAGCTTGGCCAGTAAGAACACTGAAGCTTTCTTT. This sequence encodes CASSLASKNTEAFF.

The CDR3 region is CASSHPAVGYTEAFF. The DNA for the CDR3 is TGCGCCAGCAGCCACCCAGCGGTCGGGTACACTGAAGCTTTCTTT. This chain uses TRBV4-1 with TRBJ1-1; D remains unclear. Trimming stripped 3 bases from V and 3 bases from J, with 14 bases between. Germline V CDR1 and CDR2: MGHRA, YSYEKL. The CDR3 extends over 15 amino acids.

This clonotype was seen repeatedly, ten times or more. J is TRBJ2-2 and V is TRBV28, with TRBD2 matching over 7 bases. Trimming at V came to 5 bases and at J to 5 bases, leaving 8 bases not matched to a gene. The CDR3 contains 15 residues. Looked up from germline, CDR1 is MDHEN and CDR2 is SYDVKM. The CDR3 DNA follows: TGTGCCAGCAGTGGCCGGGGAGGGAGGACCGGGGAGCTGTTTTTT. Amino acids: CASSGRGGRTGELFF.